The 18 T cell receptor beta chains listed next were all sequenced from one sample in a study of blood T cell repertoires in COVID-19. The method was immunoSEQ multiplex PCR; TCRdb's version includes in-frame clones alone and lacks a portion of them. The sample shows under 150,000 clones, about 90% of them seen only once. The material sequenced was peripheral blood. These receptor sequences come from a human donor in a cohort sampled during active COVID-19.

V gene TRBV4-1 combines with J gene TRBJ1-2; D is possibly TRBD1 (6 bases). Germline loops: CDR1 MGHRA, CDR2 YSYEKL. The CDR3 covers 13 residues. V lost 1 base and J lost 4, with 7 bases in between. The CDR3 nucleotides read TGCGCCAGCAGCCAAGTAGGGGGCTATGGCTACACCTTC. This gives the protein CASSQVGGYGYTF.

This clone came up a few times. The V and J genes are TRBV7-3 and TRBJ1-5, with 7 bases lining up with TRBD1. The CDR3 is made up of 17 amino acids. Per the germline V gene, CDR1 is SGHTA and CDR2 is FQGTGA. V gave up 4 bases and J gave up 4 bases; unmatched junction bases: 13. DNA of the CDR3: TGTGCCAGCAGCTACAGGGGACAAGGCTTAAGAAATCAGCCCCAGCATTTT. This gives the protein CASSYRGQGLRNQPQHF.

This clone has a single count. The rearrangement joins TRBV5-4 to TRBJ1-6, with 8 bases identical to TRBD1. After removal of 4 bases from V and 6 bases from J, the junction contained 6 bases not matched to a gene. This CDR3 has 15 residues. The germline gives CDR1 SGHNT, CDR2 YYREEE (reference sequence). The CDR3: CASSRSGGPNSPLHF. CDR3 bases: TGTGCCAGCAGCCGCTCAGGGGGCCCTAATTCACCCCTCCACTTT.

The chain carries TRBV5-4 and TRBJ2-7, with D possibly being TRBD1 (5 bases). Germline V lookup: CDR1 SGHNT, CDR2 YYREEE (reference sequence). The CDR3 is made up of 17 amino acids. Trimming stripped 1 base from V and 0 bases from J, with 17 bases between. The CDR3 DNA follows: TGTGCCAGCAGCTTGCGGTTCGTCAGGGAAAACTCCTACGAGCAGTACTTC. Translating gives CASSLRFVRENSYEQYF.

CDR3 in DNA: TGTGCCAGCAGTGGTGCCGGGACAGGGGATGAAAAACTGTTTTTT. Translating gives CASSGAGTGDEKLFF. The chain uses TRBV28 and TRBJ1-4; 10 bases map to TRBD1. Unmatched junction bases numbered 6, after V lost 5 bases and J lost 6 bases. The CDR3 extends over 15 amino acids. Per germline, CDR1 MDHEN and CDR2 SYDVKM.

V gene TRBV6-6 combines with J gene TRBJ1-2; 8 nucleotides match TRBD1. Germline CDR1 MNHNY, CDR2 SVGAGI (reference sequence). The length of the CDR3 is 13 residues. The junction had 7 bases not matched to a gene; V was cut back by 6 bases and J by 7 bases. CDR3 residues: CASRGTGSGGYTF. Written as DNA, the CDR3 is TGTGCCAGCAGGGGGACAGGTAGCGGTGGCTACACCTTC.

The rearrangement joins TRBV19 to TRBJ2-1; D uncertain. Germline V gives CDR1 LNHDA, CDR2 SQIVND (reference sequence). V shed 3 bases and J shed 1 base, with 16 bases lying between them. The CDR3 length is 17 residues. CDR3 amino acids: CASSILTPVLSYNEQFF. Written as DNA, the CDR3 is TGTGCCAGTAGTATCTTGACTCCGGTCCTTTCCTACAATGAGCAGTTCTTC.

This clone was seen only once. This chain joins TRBV5-4 and TRBJ1-6; tentatively, D is TRBD1 (5 bases). V lost 0 bases, J lost 7 bases, and 17 bases lay in between. The germline CDR1 and CDR2 sequences are SGHNT and YYREEE (reference sequence). The CDR3 spans 17 residues. Here the CDR3 reads CASSLVMMQGSNSPLHF. The CDR3 coding sequence is TGTGCCAGCAGCTTGGTAATGATGCAGGGTTCGAATTCACCCCTCCACTTT.

This chain links TRBV10-2 with TRBJ1-1, with 12 bases fitting TRBD1. J gave up 1 base and V 6 bases, and 0 bases lay outside the gene matches. CDR1 is WSHSY and CDR2 is SAAADI in the germline V gene. The CDR3 extends over 14 amino acids. The CDR3 loop reads CASRGQGANTEAFF. The CDR3 coding sequence is TGCGCCAGCAGGGGACAGGGGGCGAACACTGAAGCTTTCTTT.

J is TRBJ2-7 and V is TRBV6-2 or TRBV6-3, with D tentatively TRBD1 (5 bases). V lost 2 bases and J 4 bases, leaving 12 bases between the germline ends. The CDR3 has 14 residues. Looked up from germline, CDR1 is MNHEY and CDR2 is SVGEGT. CDR3 bases: TGTGCCAGCAGTTACGGCAGGGCGAGTTACGAGCAGTACTTC. It codes for CASSYGRASYEQYF.

V is TRBV7-9 and J is TRBJ2-1, with 11 bases aligning to TRBD2. Per the germline V gene, CDR1 is SEHNR and CDR2 is FQNEAQ (reference sequence). This CDR3 has 17 amino acids. Trimming cost V 4 bases and J 2 bases; bases outside gene matches: 7. The CDR3 here is CASSSGLAGATYNEQFF. CDR3 in DNA: TGTGCCAGCAGCTCCGGACTAGCGGGTGCTACCTACAATGAGCAGTTCTTC. The full variable domain, completed using reference TRBV7-9 and TRBJ2-1, is DTGVSQNPRHKITKRGQNVTFRCDPISEHNRLYWYRQTLGQGPEFLTYFQNEAQLEKSRLLSDRFSAERPKGSFSTLEIQRTEQGDSAMYLCASSSGLAGATYNEQFFGPGTRLTVL.

V usage is TRBV7-2 and J usage is TRBJ2-7; TRBD2 matches 12 bases. CDR1 SGHTA and CDR2 FQGNSA come from the germline V gene. V was pared by 2 bases and J by 1 base, with 9 bases of the junction left unmatched. This CDR3 contains 18 residues. The CDR3 DNA reads TGTGCCAGCAGCTTATTAGGGCTAGCGGGAGGGAAGTCCTACGAGCAGTACTTC. This encodes CASSLLGLAGGKSYEQYF.

CDR3 sequence reads: CASSLDRQGFYNEQFF. In DNA, the CDR3 is TGTGCCAGCAGCTTAGATCGACAGGGCTTTTACAATGAGCAGTTCTTC. The genes are TRBV7-9 and TRBJ2-1; 7 bases agree with TRBD1. This CDR3 is built from 16 residues. Germline-derived CDR1 and CDR2 are SEHNR and FQNEAQ (reference sequence). Trimming removed 1 base from V and 4 bases from J; junction bases left unmatched: 7.

This chain connects TRBV7-9 to TRBJ1-2, with D perhaps TRBD1 (5 bases). This CDR3 is 14 amino acids long. Germline CDR1 is SEHNR and CDR2 is FQNEAQ (reference sequence). The ends were cut back, 1 base at V and 4 bases at J, with 10 bases in the middle. The CDR3 protein is CASSLDTQAYGYTF. In nucleotides, the CDR3 is TGTGCCAGCAGCTTAGATACACAGGCCTATGGCTACACCTTC.

The chain is built from TRBV6-2 or TRBV6-3 and TRBJ1-5; D is perhaps TRBD1 (5 bases). Germline CDR1 reads MNHEY; CDR2 reads SVGEGT. V shed 5 bases and J shed 4 bases, with 21 bases lying between them. The CDR3 is 17 residues long. The chain's CDR3 is CASSRAPGGGVNQPQHF. The CDR3 DNA sequence: TGTGCCAGCAGTCGTGCCCCGGGGGGGGGAGTGAATCAGCCCCAGCATTTT.

V and J are TRBV11-2 and TRBJ2-2, with TRBD1 matching 7 bases. After removal of 0 bases from V and 4 bases from J, the junction contained 2 bases not matched to a gene. CDR1 SGHAT and CDR2 FQNNGV come from the germline V gene. This CDR3 is built from 15 residues. CDR3 in DNA: TGTGCCAGCAGCTTAGATGGGACAGTCACCGGGGAGCTGTTTTTT. Protein: CASSLDGTVTGELFF.

The chain has TRBV12-3 or TRBV12-4 and TRBJ2-5; 7 bases are shared with TRBD1. This CDR3 region has 13 residues. J was trimmed by 11 bases and V by 9 bases; bases with no gene match: 15. The CDR3 protein is CASSPGRGRYQYF. The DNA of the CDR3 is TGTGCCAGTAGCCCCGGTAGGGGGCGGTATCAGTACTTC.

The chain has TRBV6-2 or TRBV6-3 and TRBJ1-1; D unresolved. V lost 5 bases and J 0 bases, leaving 19 bases between the germline ends. Germline V gives CDR1 MNHEY, CDR2 SVGEGT. The CDR3 is 17 amino acids. For the CDR3, the DNA is TGTGCCAGCAGTCACCACCAGCGCCGTATCATGAACACTGAAGCTTTCTTT. It is translated as CASSHHQRRIMNTEAFF.